This TCR beta chain derives from a study of identical twins (TCRdb year 2016). In terms of the full investigation: The study deep-sequenced TCR alpha and beta repertoires from monozygotic twins, unrelated adults of various ages and cord blood to test whether fetal clonotypes persist. To rule out contamination, the twin experiments were replicated at different times with different library preparation protocols. Overall study results and their limits: In monozygotic twins, recombination models systematically underestimated out-of-frame TCR alpha sharing, but the models matched the sharing seen between unrelated individuals. Out-of-frame TCR alpha sequences shared between twins showed an excess of low generation-probability sequences compared with coincidental sharing between unrelated individuals. A weaker excess of twin sharing was found in beta out-of-frame sequences because the signal-to-noise ratio was lowered by fewer shared sequences. Fewer insertions were carried by abundant cord blood beta clonotypes, a similar but weaker trend appeared in young adult naive repertoires, and no such trend appeared in memory repertoires. Invariant T cells such as MAIT and iNKT could partly confound zero-insertion analyses, although diverse VJ usage argued against such confounding for most clonotypes. Because the same donors could not be followed over many years, the conclusions depended on cross-sectional statistical analysis.

This clonotype was observed a handful of times. Its antigen remains undetermined. The input lacks base qualities; no much larger clone sits a single base away. Receptor libraries were prepared by 5' RACE. Sequencer: Illumina HiSeq 2000. Template switching introduced a universal primer binding site; the final cDNA contained a unique molecular identifier, enabling accurate counting of TCR cDNA molecules. Specific primers in the conserved constant-segment region were used to synthesize first-strand cDNA for TCR alpha and beta chains. To control for contamination, every cDNA library carried two barcodes: a SMART-Mk sample barcode plus Illumina barcodes. Two successive PCR steps introduced TruSeq adapter sequences along with Illumina sample barcodes. TCR alpha and beta cDNA libraries were sequenced on the Illumina HiSeq platform with custom primers. The original pipeline was this. MiGEC processed the raw reads to extract unique molecular identifiers, while MiXCR was used to determine the CDR3 positions. Recombination models were inferred per individual with the repgenHMM and IGoR tools using an EM algorithm. Shared clonotypes were analyzed with the tcR package in R, and sharing was normalized by the product of cloneset sizes. To study raw recombination without the effects of thymic and clonal selection, out-of-frame nonproductive sequences were analyzed. TCRdb's own reprocessing of the public reads used fastp at Q25 and MiXCR and kept productive beta chains. For every CDR3 protein sequence, its rows merge into one entry that carries the most common genes and DNA. The V and J calls here are based on TCRdb, not the publication. The sample contains 400,000 to 600,000 distinct CDR3 sequences, about a fifth of them found a single time. The ten largest clones add up to approximately 0.49% of the sample.

Including cysteine and phenylalanine, the CDR3 has 16 amino acids. Only the CDR3 region is kept as DNA, spanning 48 bases read in frame from base 1. V has 4 bases trimmed and J has 6 bases trimmed; junction bases matching no gene number 9. From a lookup of the germline V gene (reference sequence), CDR1 and CDR2 are LGHDT and YNNKEL. Every donor in the study was a healthy Caucasian. Three pairs of female monozygotic twins, all aged roughly 18 to 30 years, were included in the twin cohort. CD4+ and CD8+ T cell populations were isolated with positive isolation kits from Invitrogen. The same data also went into a second study, on yellow fever vaccine responses in identical twins. The second publication reports: The authors reported that the T cell response to vaccination in identical twins appeared partly convergent and partly personalized. The study precisely tracked vaccine-responding T cell clones in identical twins.

Here the chain combines TRBV3-1 and TRBJ2-1; 10 bases in between match TRBD2. Sequencing was performed on CD4+ T cells sorted from blood. The sequence was collected from a woman aged 18-35 years in good health. The nucleotide sequence is TGTGCCAGCAGCCCCCCGGGACTAGCGAGACTCAATGAGCAGTTCTTC. Translated, it reads CASSPPGLARLNEQFF.